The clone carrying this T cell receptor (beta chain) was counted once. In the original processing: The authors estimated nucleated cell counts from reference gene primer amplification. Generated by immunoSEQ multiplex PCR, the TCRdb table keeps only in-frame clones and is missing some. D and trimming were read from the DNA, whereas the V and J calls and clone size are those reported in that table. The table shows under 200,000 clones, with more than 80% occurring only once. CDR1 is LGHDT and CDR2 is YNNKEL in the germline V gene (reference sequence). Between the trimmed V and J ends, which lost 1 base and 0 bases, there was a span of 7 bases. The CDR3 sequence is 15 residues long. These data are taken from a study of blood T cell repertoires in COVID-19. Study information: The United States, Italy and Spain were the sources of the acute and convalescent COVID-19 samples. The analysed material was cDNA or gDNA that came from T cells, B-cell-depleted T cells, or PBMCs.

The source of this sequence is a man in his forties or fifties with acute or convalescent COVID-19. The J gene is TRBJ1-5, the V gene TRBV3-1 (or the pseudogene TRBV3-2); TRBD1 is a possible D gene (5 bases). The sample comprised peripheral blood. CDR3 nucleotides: TGTGCCAGCAGCCAAGGGGGCCTTAGCAATCAGCCCCAGCATTTT. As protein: CASSQGGLSNQPQHF.